Presented here are 10 T cell receptor beta chains from one specimen sequenced in a study of T-cell reconstitution after alpha-beta-depleted transplantation in children. Unique molecular identifiers were used in preparing the TCRbeta library. TCRdb reanalysed the PCR reads using MiXCR and keeps one entry per CDR3 protein. The sample shows hundreds of thousands of distinct CDR3 sequences, approximately 20% of them seen only once. Sequenced material: PBMCs from the stem cell graft donor, taken from the stem cell graft. These receptors all stem from a human donor who donated a stem cell graft to a child with acute lymphoblastic leukemia.

This clonotype was picked up a small number of times. The chain employs TRBV6-5 and TRBJ1-1; weak D call: TRBD1 (5 bases). CDR3 size: 16 residues. Per the germline V gene, CDR1 is MNHEY and CDR2 is SVGAGI. V lost 0 bases, J lost 5 bases, and 16 bases lay in between. CDR3 sequence reads: CASSYSDPRGGTEAFF. The DNA for the CDR3 is TGTGCCAGCAGTTACTCGGATCCGAGGGGAGGAACTGAAGCTTTCTTT.

V is TRBV20-1 and J is TRBJ1-2; D remains unclear. Germline V lookup: CDR1 DFQATT, CDR2 SNEGSKA (reference sequence). V was trimmed by 0 bases and J by 8 bases, leaving 16 bases between them. This CDR3 is built from 14 residues. The CDR3 here is CSARDAGKSSGYTF. The CDR3 nucleotides read TGCAGTGCTAGAGATGCGGGCAAATCGAGCGGCTACACCTTC.

CDR3 amino acids: CASSAQGDEQFF. The CDR3 DNA is TGTGCCAGCAGTGCCCAGGGGGATGAGCAGTTCTTC. J is TRBJ2-1 and V is TRBV12-3 or TRBV12-4, with TRBD1 matching over 7 bases. V gave up 5 bases and J gave up 8 bases; unmatched junction bases: 3. The CDR3 runs to 12 residues.

This chain joins TRBV20-1 and TRBJ2-3; 8 bases agree with TRBD2. V was clipped by 2 bases and J by 2 bases; unmatched bases: 9. Germline CDR1 is DFQATT and CDR2 is SNEGSKA (reference sequence). The CDR3 consists of 16 residues. This CDR3 is CSARPRGGLPTDTQYF. The CDR3 DNA is TGCAGTGCTAGACCCCGGGGGGGACTACCCACAGATACGCAGTATTTT.

The rearrangement links TRBV20-1 to TRBJ2-7; 7 bases line up with TRBD1. The CDR3 is made up of 17 amino acids. From germline, CDR1 is DFQATT and CDR2 SNEGSKA (reference sequence). V gave up 1 base and J gave up 3 bases; unmatched junction bases: 15. The CDR3 DNA follows: TGCAGTGCTAGAGCCAAAACAGGGGCTGCGCCCAACTACGAGCAGTACTTC. It translates to CSARAKTGAAPNYEQYF.

This clonotype was detected only a few times. The chain recombines TRBV27 with TRBJ2-7, with D perhaps TRBD1 (6 bases). Trimming shortened V by 2 bases and J by 3 bases, and 14 bases separated the two germline ends. CDR3 size: 15 residues. Germline lookup yields CDR1 MNHEY and CDR2 SMNVEV (reference sequence). DNA for the CDR3: TGTGCCAGCAGTTTAGTGGGGGCGAGAAACTACGAGCAGTACTTC. It codes for CASSLVGARNYEQYF.

The table lists this clonotype with a few counts. The rearrangement uses TRBV12-3 or TRBV12-4 and TRBJ1-3; the D is unclear. CDR3 length: 14 residues. V gave up 3 bases and J gave up 4 bases, with 10 bases separating them. CDR3 sequence (DNA): TGTGCCAGCAGTTTTCTAGGTACAGGAAACACCATATATTTT. Amino acid sequence: CASSFLGTGNTIYF.

The chain combines TRBV3-1 with TRBJ1-1, with a tentative D call TRBD1 (5 bases). Germline CDR1 LGHDT, CDR2 YNNKEL (reference sequence). V lost 2 bases to trimming and J lost 0 bases, with 13 bases between them. The CDR3 is 16 amino acids. The CDR3 sequence: CASSQSQGSMNTEAFF. CDR3 DNA sequence: TGTGCCAGCAGCCAATCTCAGGGTAGCATGAACACTGAAGCTTTCTTT.

The chain recombines TRBV4-2 with TRBJ1-1; 8 bases are shared with TRBD1. The CDR3 is 16 amino acids. Trimming removed 3 bases from V and 1 base from J; junction bases left unmatched: 7. Germline V gene data show CDR1 as LGHNA and CDR2 as YNFKEQ. CDR3 loop: CASSQETGTGNTEAFF. The CDR3 bases are TGTGCCAGCAGCCAGGAAACCGGGACAGGGAACACTGAAGCTTTCTTT.

This clonotype has more than one count but fewer than ten. The gene calls are TRBV5-1 and TRBJ2-3; D unclear. This CDR3 has 15 amino acids. V was shortened by 2 bases and J by 3 bases, with 13 bases between the two germline ends. Looked up from germline, CDR1 is SGHRS and CDR2 is YFSETQ. The CDR3 nucleotides are TGCGCCAGCAGCTTATGGGGATTCCAGACAGATACGCAGTATTTT. This codes for CASSLWGFQTDTQYF.